This TCR beta chain was identified during a study of T-cell memory formation after mild COVID-19 listed by TCRdb under 2021. Turning to the overall study: TCR sequence clusters from the two donors were largely donor specific. T-cell clones expanding and contracting after mild COVID-19 in a couple of donors were tracked by longitudinal TCRalpha and TCRbeta repertoire sequencing. Two young, previously healthy adult volunteers made up the cohort, one male and one female. General conclusions and limits of the study: Some responding clones were detected in pre-infection memory, suggesting pre-existing cross-reactive memory T cells joined the SARS-CoV-2 response. Only a couple of mild cases were covered by the study, and larger cohorts that include severe cases with pre-infection samples were considered necessary. Contracting CD4+ clones turned up mainly in the CM and EM memory subsets, whereas EMRA was where CD8+ clones were enriched. SARS-CoV-2 specificity was not confirmed for the second-wave clones peaking on day 37. Clones that contracted from day 15 to 85 showed balanced CD4/CD8 phenotypes, whereas a second wave of clones that expanded from day 15 to 37 leaned towards CD4+.

CDR1 GTSNPN and CDR2 SVGIG are derived from the germline V gene (reference sequence). The CDR3 covers 12 residues, taking in both the cysteine and the phenylalanine. The only DNA kept is the CDR3, 36 bases in frame from the first base. V is shortened by 0 bases, J by 11 bases, and the region joining them spans 13 bases. Ficoll-Paque density gradient centrifugation was used to isolate PBMCs. TCRdb shows the sequencer as Illumina NovaSeq 6000. Using 5'RACE with constant-segment primers, TCRalpha and TCRbeta cDNA libraries were constructed, with sample barcodes and unique molecular identifiers added in the process. Trizol reagent was used to extract RNA from every sample. Amplification of the libraries took two PCR steps, and the second step added a second sample barcode plus Illumina TruSeq adapters. Sequencing of libraries was performed on an Illumina NovaSeq with 2 x 150 bp paired-end reads. On the study's bioinformatics: The reads were demultiplexed and collapsed into UMI-guided consensus sequences using migec v1.2.7. Using mixcr v2.1.11, UMI consensuses were aligned to TRA and TRB V and J templates and then assembled into clonotypes. Clonotypes were classified as expanded or contracted when called significant by both edgeR and NoisET, with noise models trained on biological replicates. For edgeR calls, a false discovery rate-adjusted p below 0.01 and a log2 fold-change threshold of 1 were applied. PCA with hierarchical clustering of max-normalized trajectories of the 1000 most abundant clonotypes was used as exploratory dynamics analysis. Separately sequenced CD4+ and CD8+ repertoires were used to assign a CD4 or CD8 phenotype to each responding clone. TCRdb cleaned the public reads at Q25 with fastp, built clones with MiXCR and kept in-frame beta chains. Records with the same CDR3 protein are collapsed into one entry carrying the most frequent genes and DNA. The V and J calls here are based on TCRdb, not the publication. Within this sample are 250,000 to 350,000 distinct CDR3 sequences, with around an eighth of them counted one time only. The top ten constitute roughly 23% of the sample.

This clonotype was picked up a small number of times. It has no known antigen specificity. Base qualities are not provided; no much larger clone lies one nucleotide away. The chain couples TRBV30 to TRBJ1-2; 6 matching bases give a weak D call of TRBD1. This TCR was sampled from a man aged 18 to 30 who had mild COVID-19 (a few samples of this study predate the infection). The sample titles of this study are shuffled in the database, so cell type and time point are left out; the donor was told from shared clones. Sequenced sample: PBMCs or a T cell subset sorted from them (not recorded which). CDR3 reads: CAWSVQQGLYTF. The DNA sequence is TGTGCCTGGAGTGTACAACAGGGTCTATACACCTTC.